Sequencing of this T cell receptor beta chain was carried out in a study of monozygotic twins with cystic fibrosis. Findings of the study overall: V usage most resembled the co-twin in 13 of 16 pairs. Monozygotic CF twins shared more identical nucleotide clonotypes than unrelated patients.

The CDR3 has 16 amino acids. CDR1 and CDR2 (germline): SGHNT, YENEEA. V was cut by 2 bases and J by 8 bases, with 19 bases left in between. TCRdb's table, derived via immunoSEQ multiplex PCR, lists solely in-frame clones and lacks some. The table records 36,000 or so clones, around nine tenths of them present only once. In regard to this clone: What it binds is not known.

The sample taken for sequencing was blood. The receptor comes from a boy between 2 and 10 years old with cystic fibrosis. This chain joins TRBV11-3 and TRBJ2-1, with D perhaps assigned TRBD1 or TRBD2 (6 bases each). The CDR3 bases are TGTGCCAGCAGCTTACGTCAAGGGGCCGGGGGCGATGAGCAGTTCTTC. Its protein product is CASSLRQGAGGDEQFF.